This TCR beta chain was sequenced in a study of CD8+ T cells in alopecia areata. Study background: The duration of tofacitinib was 6 to 18 months, with 6 months off drug afterward.

The CDR3 consists of 14 residues. Germline V gene data show CDR1 as SEHNR and CDR2 as FQNEAQ (reference sequence). V dropped 1 base and J dropped 15; count of bases not matched to a gene: 9. Treatment meaning: oral pan-JAK inhibitor, 5-10 mg twice daily. The sequencing template was cDNA reverse transcribed from extracted RNA. The repertoire was sequenced with immunoSEQ multiplex PCR; TCRdb's copy has only in-frame clones and lacks some. The table records approximately 180,000 clones, under 80% of them present only once. This clone was found a few times. The sample in question was CD4+ T cells sorted from blood, obtained at week 49, from a patient treated with tofacitinib. The source is a human donor with alopecia areata. The V call is TRBV7-9, the J call TRBJ2-4; 10 bases are a match to TRBD1. The CDR3 protein is CASSLGGTGEPLYF. The CDR3 DNA sequence: TGTGCCAGCAGCTTAGGTGGGACAGGGGAACCTTTGTACTTC.